This T cell receptor (beta chain) was profiled in a study of T-cell memory formation after mild COVID-19 (dated by TCRdb to the early 2020s). Study-level background: Most TCR sequence clusters were specific to one of the two donors. In two donors, T-cell clones that expanded and contracted after mild COVID-19 were followed by sequencing TCRalpha and TCRbeta repertoires longitudinally. The cohort was made up of two young adult volunteers, one female and one male, who were previously healthy.

General findings and caveats noted by the study authors: The study included only two mild cases, and larger cohorts that include severe cases with pre-infection samples were judged to be necessary. Some responding clones were detected in pre-infection memory, which suggested that pre-existing cross-reactive memory T cells had joined the SARS-CoV-2 response. From day 15 to 85, contracting clones showed balanced CD4/CD8 phenotypes, whereas a second wave of clones that expanded from day 15 to 37 leaned towards CD4+. Contracting CD4+ clones were located mainly in the CM and EM memory subsets, whereas CD8+ clones were found to be enriched in EMRA. SARS-CoV-2 specificity was not confirmed for the second-wave clones peaking on day 37.

Sequenced on an Illumina NovaSeq 6000. TCRalpha and TCRbeta cDNA libraries were built by 5'RACE with constant-segment primers, adding sample barcodes and unique molecular identifiers. RNA was extracted from every sample with Trizol reagent. The libraries were amplified in two PCR steps, and the second step added a second sample barcode and Illumina TruSeq adapters. The libraries were sequenced on an Illumina NovaSeq using 2 x 150 bp paired-end reads. The published analysis was carried out like this. The reads were demultiplexed and collapsed into UMI-guided consensus sequences using migec v1.2.7. Using mixcr v2.1.11, the UMI consensuses were aligned to TRA and TRB V and J templates and assembled into clonotypes. A clonotype was counted as expanded or contracted only if both edgeR and NoisET called the change significant, with noise models trained on biological replicates. For edgeR calls, the cutoffs were a false discovery rate-adjusted p below 0.01 and a log2 fold-change threshold of 1. As an exploratory analysis of dynamics, max-normalized trajectories of the 1000 most abundant clonotypes were examined with PCA combined with hierarchical clustering. Separately sequenced CD4+ and CD8+ repertoires were used to assign the CD4 or CD8 phenotype of responding clones. The raw public reads went through TCRdb reprocessing: fastp at Q25, MiXCR clone calling, in-frame beta chains kept. Every distinct CDR3 protein forms one entry, paired with its most common genes and DNA. None of the V and J calls come from the authors' own analysis; TCRdb made them. Across this sample there are about 150,000 distinct CDR3 sequences, with about 28% seen only once. The ten biggest clones cover around 12% of the sample.

V loses 2 bases at its end and J loses 3 bases; junction bases beyond the gene matches: 10. The CDR3 contains 16 residues, cysteine and phenylalanine counted. Only CDR3 DNA is held: 48 bases, read in frame from base 1. CDR1 and CDR2 are read off the germline V gene as MGHRA and YSYEKL. Ficoll-Paque density gradient centrifugation was used to isolate PBMCs. On this clonotype itself: Its antigen has not been determined. Base qualities are not provided; no much larger clone lies one nucleotide away.

The V and J segments used are TRBV4-1 and TRBJ2-7; 7 bases in the middle match TRBD1. Source material: PBMCs or a T cell subset sorted from them (not recorded which). The receptor was derived from an adult woman who had mild COVID-19 (a few samples of this study predate the infection). The sample titles of this study are shuffled in the database, so cell type and time point are left out; the donor was told from shared clones. Here the CDR3 is given as CASSQWALRGSYEQYF. The DNA is TGCGCCAGCAGCCAATGGGCTCTCAGGGGGAGCTACGAGCAGTACTTC.